A single sample gave rise to the 25 T cell receptor beta chains below, sequenced in a study of identical twins. TCRdb reanalysed the 5' RACE reads using MiXCR and keeps one entry per CDR3 protein. The table includes some 500,000 distinct CDR3 sequences, 9.5% to 10% detected once. The data were also submitted as part of a second study, on yellow fever vaccine responses in identical twins.

Material: PBMCs. The receptors here all came from a woman under 30 in good health.

The rearrangement joins TRBV4-1 to TRBJ2-7, with TRBD2 identical over 10 bases. With V trimmed by 2 bases and J by 0 bases, 4 bases remained unmatched. CDR3 length equals 16 residues. Germline-derived CDR1 and CDR2 are MGHRA and YSYEKL. The CDR3 sequence: CASSQSSGGSSYEQYF. In DNA, the CDR3 is TGCGCCAGCAGCCAAAGTAGCGGGGGGTCCTCCTACGAGCAGTACTTC.

This clonotype was seen more than once but under ten times. This chain connects TRBV4-1 to TRBJ1-1; D is unresolved. Germline-derived CDR1 and CDR2 are MGHRA and YSYEKL. The ends were cut back, 0 bases at V and 0 bases at J, with 14 bases in the middle. CDR3 length: 17 residues. This CDR3 is CASSQDLNSYLNTEAFF. In nucleotides, the CDR3 is TGCGCCAGCAGCCAAGATCTGAACAGCTATTTGAACACTGAAGCTTTCTTT.

This clonotype has just a few counts. The rearrangement links TRBV19 to TRBJ2-7; TRBD1 aligns across 8 bases. The CDR3 runs 15 residues. Germline V lookup: CDR1 LNHDA, CDR2 SQIVND (reference sequence). The V segment lost 5 bases and the J segment 2 bases; nucleotides outside the gene matches: 8. CDR3 loop: CASSLFGTGPYEQYF. The DNA of the CDR3 is TGTGCCAGTAGTCTTTTCGGGACAGGACCCTACGAGCAGTACTTC. The full variable domain, in which reference TRBV19 and TRBJ2-7 provide the parts outside the CDR3, is DGGITQSPKYLFRKEGQNVTLSCEQNLNHDAMYWYRQDPGQGLRLIYYSQIVNDFQKGDIAEGYSVSREKKESFPLTVTSAQKNPTAFYLCASSLFGTGPYEQYFGPGTRLTVT.

CDR3 protein: CASSLKGQGAVNTEAFF. The CDR3 DNA reads TGCGCCAGCAGCTTGAAGGGCCAGGGGGCGGTGAACACTGAAGCTTTCTTT. The chain is built from TRBV5-1 and TRBJ1-1, with 8 bases fitting TRBD1. In germline, CDR1 is SGHRS, CDR2 YFSETQ. Unmatched junction bases numbered 8, after V lost 1 base and J lost 0 bases. CDR3 length: 17 amino acids.

This clonotype occurred a few times. The rearrangement joins TRBV4-2 to TRBJ2-6, with 10 bases matching TRBD1. V gave up 4 bases and J gave up 3 bases; unmatched junction bases: 12. In germline, CDR1 is LGHNA, CDR2 YNFKEQ. The CDR3 loop spans 19 amino acids. The CDR3: CASSPLDLTGGRGANVLTF. The CDR3 DNA reads as TGTGCCAGCAGCCCCTTGGATTTGACAGGGGGCCGTGGGGCCAACGTCCTGACTTTC.

This clonotype was detected a few times. This chain connects TRBV7-8 to TRBJ1-3; 7 nucleotides agree with TRBD1. The CDR3 consists of 15 residues. J lost 2 bases, V lost 5 bases, and 6 bases had no gene match. CDR1 and CDR2 from the germline V gene are SGHVS and FQNEAQ. The CDR3 here is CASSPTGDPGNTIYF. CDR3 bases: TGTGCCAGCAGCCCTACAGGGGATCCTGGAAACACCATATATTTT.

This clonotype was seen ten or more times. The CDR3 sequence: CASSQARGAEQFF. DNA of the CDR3: TGTGCCAGCAGCCAAGCCCGTGGTGCAGAGCAGTTCTTC. The chain links TRBV3-1 to TRBJ2-1, with D uncertain. Per germline, CDR1 LGHDT and CDR2 YNNKEL (reference sequence). The CDR3 has 13 residues. The V gene lost 1 base and the J gene lost 10 bases, with 11 bases spanning the gap.

This clonotype was recorded many times. The chain combines TRBV19 with TRBJ1-5; possibly TRBD1 for D (5 bases). The V and J ends lost 7 bases and 4 bases respectively, with 14 bases between them. This CDR3 region has 14 residues. Germline loops: CDR1 LNHDA, CDR2 SQIVND (reference sequence). CDR3 in amino acids: CASILGGVNQPQHF. CDR3 DNA sequence: TGTGCCAGTATCCTCGGGGGGGTTAATCAGCCCCAGCATTTT. The variable domain in full, with the rest retrieved from reference TRBV19 and TRBJ1-5, is DGGITQSPKYLFRKEGQNVTLSCEQNLNHDAMYWYRQDPGQGLRLIYYSQIVNDFQKGDIAEGYSVSREKKESFPLTVTSAQKNPTAFYLCASILGGVNQPQHFGDGTRLSIL.

This clonotype appeared a single time. V gene TRBV23-1 combines with J gene TRBJ2-7; D is uncertain. TRBV23-1 is an ORF, and what it does is uncertain. The V end was cut by 4 bases, the J end by 4 bases, with 17 bases between. This CDR3 is built from 15 residues. This CDR3 reads CASSPLWVLGYEQYF. The CDR3 coding sequence is TGCGCCAGCAGTCCTCTCTGGGTCCTCGGTTACGAGCAGTACTTC.

This clonotype has a count of ten or more. The chain links TRBV15 to TRBJ1-4; D is ambiguous. Trimming left V 5 bases short and J 0 bases short, with 4 bases between. This CDR3 comprises 13 residues. The germline gives CDR1 LNHNV, CDR2 YYDKDF (reference sequence). In DNA form, the CDR3 reads TGTGCCACCAGCCCAGCAACTAATGAAAAACTGTTTTTT. This sequence encodes CATSPATNEKLFF.

This clonotype came up many times. V and J are TRBV4-2 and TRBJ2-2, with 12 positions matching TRBD2. J gave up 6 bases and V 1 base, and 6 bases lay outside the gene matches. CDR1 and CDR2 (germline): LGHNA, YNFKEQ. CDR3 size: 17 residues. CDR3 nucleotides: TGTGCCAGCAGCCAAGCAGCTAGCGGGAGGGCCTCCGGGGAGCTGTTTTTT. Residues: CASSQAASGRASGELFF.

This chain uses TRBV12-3 or TRBV12-4 with TRBJ2-2; TRBD2 agrees at 9 bases. The CDR3 is made up of 18 amino acids. V trimming: 5 bases; J trimming: 6 bases; junction bases outside the gene matches: 16. CDR3 sequence: CASSTVLRGGVWPGELFF. As DNA, the CDR3 is TGTGCCAGCAGTACCGTTTTGCGGGGGGGGGTTTGGCCCGGGGAGCTGTTTTTT.

This chain joins TRBV19 and TRBJ1-2; D is possibly TRBD1 (6 bases). V was clipped by 0 bases and J by 4 bases, with 18 bases between them. Germline assignment: CDR1 LNHDA and CDR2 SQIVND (reference sequence). The CDR3 length is 17 residues. DNA of the CDR3: TGTGCCAGTAGTATAGATGCCAACAGGGCAAATCGCTATGGCTACACCTTC. Residues: CASSIDANRANRYGYTF. The variable domain in full, completed from reference TRBV19 and TRBJ1-2, reads DGGITQSPKYLFRKEGQNVTLSCEQNLNHDAMYWYRQDPGQGLRLIYYSQIVNDFQKGDIAEGYSVSREKKESFPLTVTSAQKNPTAFYLCASSIDANRANRYGYTFGSGTRLTVV.

This clonotype has ten or more counts. The chain couples TRBV15 to TRBJ2-7; TRBD1 agrees at 10 bases. The CDR3 sequence is 15 residues long. Looked up from germline, CDR1 is LNHNV and CDR2 is YYDKDF (reference sequence). Trimming took 0 bases from V and 4 from J; bases not matched to a gene: 3. The CDR3 spells CATSRERQGAYEQYF. The DNA of the CDR3 is TGTGCCACCAGCAGAGAAAGACAGGGGGCATACGAGCAGTACTTC.

This clonotype has just a few counts. The V and J genes are TRBV7-9 and TRBJ2-7, with TRBD2 matching over 10 bases. The V segment lost 4 bases and the J segment 7 bases; nucleotides outside the gene matches: 10. The CDR3 spans 15 residues. Germline CDR1 and CDR2: SEHNR and FQNEAQ (reference sequence). The chain's CDR3 is CASSSLRSGRWEQYF. For the CDR3, the DNA is TGTGCCAGCAGCTCCCTACGTAGCGGGAGGTGGGAGCAGTACTTC.

The gene calls are TRBV28 and TRBJ2-6; a weak D match, TRBD2 (5 bases). Germline V gene sequence: CDR1 MDHEN, CDR2 SYDVKM. The V end lost 7 bases, the J end lost 0 bases, and 10 bases lay between the germline ends. The CDR3 length is 15 residues. The CDR3: CASTSAGSGANVLTF. The DNA of the CDR3 is TGTGCCAGCACCTCGGCGGGCTCTGGGGCCAACGTCCTGACTTTC.

There are many counts of this clonotype. The chain couples TRBV29-1 to TRBJ2-1, with 7 bases matching TRBD1. V dropped 0 bases and J dropped 5; count of bases not matched to a gene: 7. This CDR3 spans 15 amino acids. The germline CDR1 and CDR2 sequences are SQVTM and ANQGSEA. The CDR3 nucleotides are TGCAGCGTTGAAGATGGGGACAGCCTAGACAATGAGCAGTTCTTC. Translated, it gives CSVEDGDSLDNEQFF.

The chain has TRBV12-3 or TRBV12-4 and TRBJ2-3; D is ambiguous. Trimming took off 3 bases at V and 3 bases at J, with 7 bases between the two ends. The CDR3 extends over 13 amino acids. CDR3 loop: CASSFWVTDTQYF. As DNA, the CDR3 is TGTGCCAGCAGTTTTTGGGTAACAGATACGCAGTATTTT.

This clonotype was observed many times. The genes are TRBV28 and TRBJ2-3; D might be TRBD1 or TRBD2, each matching 6 bases. The CDR3 is 15 residues long. Trimming pared 7 bases from V and 5 bases from J, leaving 19 bases between. Per the germline V gene, CDR1 is MDHEN and CDR2 is SYDVKM. CDR3 DNA sequence: TGTGCCAGCATATCAACGGGGGCCCTGGGAGATACGCAGTATTTT. It is translated as CASISTGALGDTQYF.

The CDR3 is CSAKDSENPANTGELFF. Here the CDR3 DNA reads TGCAGTGCGAAGGACAGTGAGAACCCCGCGAACACCGGGGAGCTGTTTTTT. This sequence joins TRBV20-1 and TRBJ2-2; weak D call: TRBD1 (6 bases). Germline V gives CDR1 DFQATT, CDR2 SNEGSKA (reference sequence). V lost 6 bases and J 0 bases, leaving 20 bases between the germline ends. The CDR3 totals 17 residues.

The chain recombines TRBV7-8 with TRBJ2-6; unclear D gene. V was trimmed by 3 bases and J by 0 bases, leaving 12 bases between them. Germline CDR1 and CDR2: SGHVS and FQNEAQ. CDR3 length: 17 amino acids. For the CDR3, the DNA is TGTGCCAGCAGCTTGGTAGGAACCGTCTCTGGGGCCAACGTCCTGACTTTC. Its translation: CASSLVGTVSGANVLTF.

This chain connects TRBV3-1 to TRBJ2-1, with 8 bases that match TRBD1. The CDR3 totals 12 residues. J gave up 10 bases and V 6 bases, and 5 bases lay outside the gene matches. Germline CDR1 is LGHDT and CDR2 is YNNKEL (reference sequence). CDR3: CASREDRGEQFF. CDR3 nucleotides: TGTGCCAGCAGGGAAGACAGGGGCGAGCAGTTCTTC.

This clonotype has at least ten counts. The V and J genes are TRBV3-1 and TRBJ2-2, with D possibly TRBD2 on 6 matching bases. V was cut by 1 base and J by 6 bases, with 9 bases left in between. CDR1 is LGHDT and CDR2 is YNNKEL in the germline V gene (reference sequence). This CDR3 is 14 amino acids long. The CDR3 region is CASSQVGGAGELFF. CDR3 DNA sequence: TGTGCCAGCAGCCAAGTCGGGGGAGCCGGGGAGCTGTTTTTT.

This clonotype has a count of ten or more. This rearrangement joins TRBV3-1 to TRBJ2-2; TRBD2 agrees at 10 bases. The ends lost 4 bases at V and 2 bases at J; junction bases unmatched: 4. The CDR3 has 16 residues. Germline V gene data show CDR1 as LGHDT and CDR2 as YNNKEL (reference sequence). The CDR3 sequence is CASSPSGGGNTGELFF. DNA for the CDR3: TGTGCCAGCAGCCCCAGCGGGGGGGGTAACACCGGGGAGCTGTTTTTT.

V is TRBV6-5 and J is TRBJ2-5, with D possibly TRBD1 on 5 matching bases. Germline CDR1 and CDR2: MNHEY and SVGAGI. Trimming pared 2 bases from V and 2 bases from J, leaving 9 bases between. This CDR3 has 14 residues. In DNA, the CDR3 is TGTGCCAGCAGTTACAGGGGTGGGCAAGAGACCCAGTACTTC. Protein: CASSYRGGQETQYF.